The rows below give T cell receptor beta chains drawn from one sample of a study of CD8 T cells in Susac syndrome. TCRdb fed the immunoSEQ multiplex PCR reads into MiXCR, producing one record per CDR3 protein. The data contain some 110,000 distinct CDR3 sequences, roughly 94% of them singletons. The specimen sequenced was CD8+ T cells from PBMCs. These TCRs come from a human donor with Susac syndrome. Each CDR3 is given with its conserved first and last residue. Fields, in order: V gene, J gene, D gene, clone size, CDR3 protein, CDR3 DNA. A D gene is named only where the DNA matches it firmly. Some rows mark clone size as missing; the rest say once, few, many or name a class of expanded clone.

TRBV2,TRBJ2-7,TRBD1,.,CASSVRQGAYEQYF,TGTGCCAGCAGTGTAAGACAGGGAGCCTACGAGCAGTACTTC
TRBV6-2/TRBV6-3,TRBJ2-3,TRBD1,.,CASTLTGAADTQYF,TGTGCCAGCACCCTGACAGGGGCTGCAGATACGCAGTATTTT
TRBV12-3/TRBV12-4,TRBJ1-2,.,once,CASSRQGLYGYTF,TGTGCCAGCAGTAGGCAGGGTCTCTATGGCTACACCTTC
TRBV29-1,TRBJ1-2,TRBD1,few,CSVEGGDSYGYTF,TGCAGCGTTGAGGGTGGGGACAGCTATGGCTACACCTTC
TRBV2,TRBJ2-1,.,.,CASSERGDNEQFF,TGTGCCAGCAGTGAAAGGGGGGACAATGAGCAGTTCTTC
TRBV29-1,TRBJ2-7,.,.,CSVEVRRGEQYF,TGCAGCGTTGAAGTTAGGCGCGGTGAGCAGTACTTC
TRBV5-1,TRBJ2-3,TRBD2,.,CATNPSGGATDTQYF,TGCGCCACGAACCCTAGCGGGGGGGCGACAGATACGCAGTATTTT
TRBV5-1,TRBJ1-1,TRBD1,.,CASSLAGGQGNTEAFF,TGCGCCAGCAGCTTGGCGGGGGGACAGGGGAACACTGAAGCTTTCTTT
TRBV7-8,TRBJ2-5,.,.,CASSLSKQPEGGLKETQYF,TGTGCCAGCAGCTTATCGAAACAGCCCGAGGGCGGGCTAAAAGAGACCCAGTACTTC
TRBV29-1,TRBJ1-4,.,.,CSVIQEGKLFF,TGCAGCGTTATCCAGGAGGGAAAACTGTTTTTT
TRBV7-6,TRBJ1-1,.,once,CASRQKGTEAFF,TGTGCCAGCAGGCAAAAGGGCACTGAAGCTTTCTTT
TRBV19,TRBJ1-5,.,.,CASSPVQGPRQPQHF,TGTGCCAGTAGTCCCGTTCAGGGGCCTAGGCAGCCCCAGCATTTT
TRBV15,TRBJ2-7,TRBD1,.,CATSRAEGDSYYEQYF,TGTGCCACCAGCAGAGCCGAGGGGGACAGCTACTACGAGCAGTACTTC
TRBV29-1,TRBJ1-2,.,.,CSVEPQGSGYTF,TGCAGCGTTGAACCCCAGGGGAGCGGCTACACCTTC
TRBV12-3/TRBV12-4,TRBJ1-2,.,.,CASSWGDNYGYTF,TGTGCCAGCAGTTGGGGGGATAACTATGGCTACACCTTC
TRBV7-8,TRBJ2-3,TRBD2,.,CASSSGLAGGQGDTQYF,TGTGCCAGCAGCTCCGGACTAGCGGGGGGGCAGGGGGATACGCAGTATTTT
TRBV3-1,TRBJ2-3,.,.,CASSQDGGGQDTQYF,TGTGCCAGCAGCCAAGATGGAGGGGGGCAGGATACGCAGTATTTT
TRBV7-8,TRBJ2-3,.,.,CASSLVDTTDTQYF,TGTGCCAGCAGCTTAGTGGACACCACAGATACGCAGTATTTT
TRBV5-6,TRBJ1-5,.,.,CASSSQSGRYQPQHF,TGTGCCAGCAGCTCACAGAGCGGGCGGTATCAGCCCCAGCATTTT
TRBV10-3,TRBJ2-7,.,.,CASRDTSYEQYF,TGTGCTAGCCGGGACACCTCCTACGAGCAGTACTTC
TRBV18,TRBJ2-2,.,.,CASSAQDFGELFF,TGTGCCAGCTCAGCACAGGATTTTGGGGAGCTGTTTTTT
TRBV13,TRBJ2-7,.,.,CASFERRRSYEQYF,TGTGCCAGTTTTGAGCGGAGACGCTCCTACGAGCAGTACTTC
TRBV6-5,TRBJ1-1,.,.,CASISPAYGNTEAFF,TGTGCCAGCATTTCCCCCGCATATGGAAACACTGAAGCTTTCTTT
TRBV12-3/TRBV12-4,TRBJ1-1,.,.,CASSFAGTNTEAFF,TGTGCCAGCAGTTTCGCAGGGACAAACACTGAAGCTTTCTTT
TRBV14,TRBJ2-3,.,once,CASSQYQPDTQYF,TGTGCCAGCAGCCAGTATCAGCCAGATACGCAGTATTTT
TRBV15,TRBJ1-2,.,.,CATSRVLVGSGYTF,TGTGCCACCAGCAGAGTGCTGGTGGGGAGTGGCTACACCTTC
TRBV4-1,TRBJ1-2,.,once,CASSQGVQDYGYTF,TGCGCCAGCAGCCAAGGGGTACAGGACTATGGCTACACCTTC
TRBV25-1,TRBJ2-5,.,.,CASSKETQYF,TGTGCCAGCAGTAAAGAGACCCAGTACTTC
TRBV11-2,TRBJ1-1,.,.,CASSLDLGKNTEAFF,TGTGCCAGCAGCTTAGATCTTGGGAAAAACACTGAAGCTTTCTTT
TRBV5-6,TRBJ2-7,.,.,CASSVGLQDEQYF,TGTGCCAGCAGCGTGGGACTCCAAGACGAGCAGTACTTC
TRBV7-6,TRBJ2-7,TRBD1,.,CASSPGQQYEQYF,TGTGCCAGCAGCCCGGGACAGCAATACGAGCAGTACTTC
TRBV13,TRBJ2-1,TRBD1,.,CASSLSKRRDRAYNEQFF,TGTGCCAGCAGCTTATCCAAACGCCGGGACAGGGCGTACAATGAGCAGTTCTTC